Listed below are T cell receptor beta chains from one sample, sequenced in a study of regulatory T cells in long-lasting Graves disease. TCRdb re-analysed the multiplex PCR reads in MiXCR, keeping a single row per CDR3 protein. Of over 200,000 distinct CDR3 sequences in the sample, approximately 20% were seen once. Sequencing used peripheral blood mononuclear cells (PBMCs), obtained at new diagnosis, from a patient treated with antithyroid drugs. These receptors originate from a female donor with Graves disease. CDR3s include the opening cysteine and the closing phenylalanine or tryptophan. A D gene is named only where the DNA matches it firmly. Clone size is stated in some rows and not others, as once, few, many or a class when expanded.

clone_size	d_call	v_call	j_call	cdr3_nt	cdr3_aa
many	NA	TRBV19	TRBJ2-3	TGTGCCAGTAGTATAGATCCGGCCCACACAGATACGCAGTATTTT	CASSIDPAHTDTQYF
many	TRBD1	TRBV10-3	TRBJ1-1	TGTGCCATCAAAGGACAGGGGCTGAACACTGAAGCTTTCTTT	CAIKGQGLNTEAFF
many	TRBD2	TRBV4-3	TRBJ2-7	TGCGCCAGCAGCCATTGGACTAGCGGCGACGAGCAGTACTTC	CASSHWTSGDEQYF
many	NA	TRBV20-1	TRBJ2-5	TGCAGTGCTACGAGTTTGCTAAGGGGCGGATTGGAGACCCAGTACTTC	CSATSLLRGGLETQYF
NA	TRBD1	TRBV11-2	TRBJ2-5	TGTGCCAGCAGCTCGCGGACAGGGGACCAAGAGACCCAGTACTTC	CASSSRTGDQETQYF
many	NA	TRBV12-3/TRBV12-4	TRBJ1-1	TGTGCCAGCAGTTTGGGGGGTGAAGCTTTCTTT	CASSLGGEAFF
many	NA	TRBV7-9	TRBJ2-7	TGTGCCAGCAGCCTGGGGGGAGTCTCCTACGAGCAGCACTTC	CASSLGGVSYEQHF
many	TRBD2	TRBV27	TRBJ2-7	TGTGCCAGCAGTCCCGGACTAGCGGTCTCCTACGAGCAGTACTTC	CASSPGLAVSYEQYF
many	NA	TRBV10-2	TRBJ1-1	TGCGCCAGCAGGGACATTTACACTGAAGCTTTCTTT	CASRDIYTEAFF
NA	NA	TRBV2	TRBJ2-1	TGTGCCAGCAGGGGTAGGGGCGATGAGCAGTTCTTC	CASRGRGDEQFF
many	NA	TRBV2	TRBJ1-3	TGTGCCAGCCCCAGGGGCTCTGGAAACACCATATATTTT	CASPRGSGNTIYF
NA	NA	TRBV9	TRBJ2-2	TGTGCCAGCAGCTTCGGAGGGTCCGCTAACACCGGGGAGCTGTTTTTT	CASSFGGSANTGELFF
NA	NA	TRBV5-6	TRBJ1-2	TGTGCCAGCAGCTTGATACGACAGGCCCAACTCTATGGCTACACCTTC	CASSLIRQAQLYGYTF
many	TRBD2	TRBV27	TRBJ2-1	TGTGCCAGCAGGGCCCGGGGGGGGATAGGCAATGAGCAGTTCTTC	CASRARGGIGNEQFF
many	NA	TRBV27	TRBJ2-1	TGTGCCAGCAGGGACCTAGAAGCTAGTCAAAATGAGCAGTTCTTC	CASRDLEASQNEQFF
many	NA	TRBV5-5	TRBJ2-7	TGTGCCAGCACCCCCCCCGACAGAGTTGTCTACGAGCAGTACTTC	CASTPPDRVVYEQYF
many	TRBD2	TRBV20-1	TRBJ2-3	TGCAGTTGCCTGGGGGAGGGCGATGCCGATACGCAGTATTTT	CSCLGEGDADTQYF
many	NA	TRBV25-1	TRBJ1-1	TGTGCCAGCAGTGAATGGGCCTCGGAGAACACTGAAGCTTTCTTT	CASSEWASENTEAFF
many	NA	TRBV7-3	TRBJ2-6	TGTGCCAGCAGCTTACTTGGCAGCTCTGGGGCCAACGTCCTGACTTTC	CASSLLGSSGANVLTF
NA	NA	TRBV11-2	TRBJ1-1	TGTGCCAGCAGCTTGGGGGCAGGCGTTACTGAAGCTTTCTTT	CASSLGAGVTEAFF
many	TRBD1	TRBV6-5	TRBJ1-2	TGTGCCAGCAGTTACGGTGGACAGGATGGCTACACCTTC	CASSYGGQDGYTF
many	NA	TRBV2	TRBJ2-5	TGTGCCAGCAGTGGAGTGACTGGCATCCAAGAGACCCAGTACTTC	CASSGVTGIQETQYF
many	NA	TRBV12-3/TRBV12-4	TRBJ1-1	TGTGCCAGCAGTTTAGTGCGGTATATGAACACTGAAGCTTTCTTT	CASSLVRYMNTEAFF
few	TRBD1	TRBV30	TRBJ1-6	TGTGCCTGGAGCGGGGACAGGGTTTCACCCCTCCACTTT	CAWSGDRVSPLHF
many	NA	TRBV20-1	TRBJ1-4	TGCAGTGCAATCGGACTGGCCGCGAGGGGGAAACTGTTTTTT	CSAIGLAARGKLFF
many	NA	TRBV20-1	TRBJ1-1	TGCAGTGCTAGACCCGCGGGGACAATGAACACTGAAGCTTTCTTT	CSARPAGTMNTEAFF
many	NA	TRBV19	TRBJ2-1	TGTGCCAGTAGTATAGGCAGGGAGTGGGACAATGAGCAGTTCTTC	CASSIGREWDNEQFF
many	NA	TRBV9	TRBJ2-7	TGTGCCAGCAGCGTCTCCGGAACAGGGACCTACGAGCAGTACTTC	CASSVSGTGTYEQYF
many	NA	TRBV4-1	TRBJ1-2	TGCGCCAGCAGTATGAGGGGCGCGGATGGCTACACCTTC	CASSMRGADGYTF
many	NA	TRBV29-1	TRBJ1-1	TGCAGCGTTGTAAGGCTCCTGAACACTGAAGCTTTCTTT	CSVVRLLNTEAFF
many	TRBD1	TRBV20-1	TRBJ2-1	TGCAGTGGGGAGAGGACAGGGAGCAATGAGCAGTTCTTC	CSGERTGSNEQFF